These T cell receptor beta chains were read from a single sample in a study of CD8 T cells in Susac syndrome. TCRdb independently ran MiXCR on the immunoSEQ multiplex PCR reads; one entry per CDR3 protein. The table shows about 150,000 distinct CDR3 sequences, with around 96% occurring only once. Sequencing was done on a sample of CD8+ T cells from PBMCs. The receptors here all came from a human donor with multiple sclerosis. Each CDR3 is given with its conserved first and last residue. The D gene is left open where the match is weak. Expanded clones get a size class; other rows say once, few or many, or leave the size out.

CDR3 protein	CDR3 DNA	D gene	J gene	V gene	clone size
CASSGQGRSYEQYF	TGTGCCAGCAGCGGACAGGGAAGATCCTACGAGCAGTACTTC	TRBD1	TRBJ2-7	TRBV13	NA
CAIRVKDGYTF	TGTGCCATCAGGGTCAAAGACGGCTACACCTTC	NA	TRBJ1-2	TRBV10-3	NA
CASSSDRQSNTGELFF	TGCGCCAGCAGCTCGGACAGGCAATCGAACACCGGGGAGCTGTTTTTT	TRBD1	TRBJ2-2	TRBV5-1	NA
CASSLAEPGQWSYEQYF	TGTGCCAGCAGTTTAGCAGAACCGGGACAGTGGAGCTACGAGCAGTACTTC	TRBD1	TRBJ2-7	TRBV12-3/TRBV12-4	NA
CASSGSLTSSTDTQYF	TGTGCCAGCAGCGGATCCCTCACCAGTTCCACAGATACGCAGTATTTT	NA	TRBJ2-3	TRBV7-9	NA
CASSLVGFLRGSDTQYF	TGTGCCAGCAGTTTAGTGGGTTTCCTACGCGGGTCGGATACGCAGTATTTT	NA	TRBJ2-3	TRBV12-3/TRBV12-4	once
CASSQESAGGSVSEETQYF	TGTGCCAGCAGCCAAGAATCAGCGGGGGGGTCGGTTTCGGAGGAGACCCAGTACTTC	TRBD2	TRBJ2-5	TRBV3-1	NA
CASSRQLRVNETQYF	TGTGCCAGCAGTCGACAGTTACGAGTCAACGAGACCCAGTACTTC	NA	TRBJ2-5	TRBV28	NA
CASSESPGGGGNEQFF	TGTGCCAGCAGTGAAAGCCCCGGTGGGGGTGGTAATGAGCAGTTCTTC	NA	TRBJ2-1	TRBV2	once
CASSAGQGTHYGYTF	TGTGCCAGCAGCGCGGGACAGGGGACCCACTATGGCTACACCTTC	TRBD1	TRBJ1-2	TRBV13	NA